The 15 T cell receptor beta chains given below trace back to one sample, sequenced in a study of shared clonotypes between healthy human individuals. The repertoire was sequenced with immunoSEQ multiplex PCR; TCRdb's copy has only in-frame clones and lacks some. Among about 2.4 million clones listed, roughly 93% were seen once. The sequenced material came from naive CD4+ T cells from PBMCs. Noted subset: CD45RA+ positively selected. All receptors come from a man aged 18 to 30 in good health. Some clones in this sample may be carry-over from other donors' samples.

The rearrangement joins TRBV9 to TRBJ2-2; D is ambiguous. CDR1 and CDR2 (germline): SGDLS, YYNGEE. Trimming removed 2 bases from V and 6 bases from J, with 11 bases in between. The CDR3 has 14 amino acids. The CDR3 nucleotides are TGTGCCAGCAGCGTTATGGGGTCCGCCGGGGAGCTGTTTTTT. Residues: CASSVMGSAGELFF.

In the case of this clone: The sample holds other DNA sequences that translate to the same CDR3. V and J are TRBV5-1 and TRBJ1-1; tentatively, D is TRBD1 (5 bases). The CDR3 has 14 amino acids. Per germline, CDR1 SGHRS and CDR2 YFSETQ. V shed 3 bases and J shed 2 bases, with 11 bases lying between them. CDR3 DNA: TGCGCCAGCAGCTCCGGGGGAACTAACACTGAAGCTTTCTTT. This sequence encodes CASSSGGTNTEAFF.

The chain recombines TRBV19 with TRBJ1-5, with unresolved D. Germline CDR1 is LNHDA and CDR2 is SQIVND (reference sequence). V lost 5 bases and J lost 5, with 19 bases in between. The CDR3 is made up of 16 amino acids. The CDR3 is CASSLPRGRVDQPQHF. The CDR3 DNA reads TGTGCCAGTAGTCTCCCTCGGGGTAGGGTCGATCAGCCCCAGCATTTT.

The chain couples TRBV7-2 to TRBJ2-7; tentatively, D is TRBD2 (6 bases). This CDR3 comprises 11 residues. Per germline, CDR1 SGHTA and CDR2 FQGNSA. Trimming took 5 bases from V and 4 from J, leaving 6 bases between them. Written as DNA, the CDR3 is TGTGCCAGCAGCCGGGAGTACGAGCAGTACTTC. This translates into CASSREYEQYF. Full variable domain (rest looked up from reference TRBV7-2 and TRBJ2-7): GAGVSQSPSNKVTEKGKDVELRCDPISGHTALYWYRQSLGQGLEFLIYFQGNSAPDKSGLPSDRFSAERTGGSVSTLTIQRTQQEDSAVYLCASSREYEQYFGPGTRLTVT.

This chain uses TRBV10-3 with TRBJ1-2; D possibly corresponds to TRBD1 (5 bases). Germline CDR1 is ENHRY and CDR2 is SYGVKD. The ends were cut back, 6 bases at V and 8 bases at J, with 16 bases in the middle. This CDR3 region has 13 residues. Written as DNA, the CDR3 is TGTGCCATCAGCAAAACGCAGGGTTGGGGCTACACCTTC. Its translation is CAISKTQGWGYTF.

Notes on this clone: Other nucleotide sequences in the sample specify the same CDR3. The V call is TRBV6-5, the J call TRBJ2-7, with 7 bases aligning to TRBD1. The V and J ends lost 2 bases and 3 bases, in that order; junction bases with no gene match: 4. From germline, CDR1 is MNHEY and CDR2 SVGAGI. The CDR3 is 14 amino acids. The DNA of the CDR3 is TGTGCCAGCAGTTACGTGTCAGGGGGCTACGAGCAGTACTTC. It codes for CASSYVSGGYEQYF.

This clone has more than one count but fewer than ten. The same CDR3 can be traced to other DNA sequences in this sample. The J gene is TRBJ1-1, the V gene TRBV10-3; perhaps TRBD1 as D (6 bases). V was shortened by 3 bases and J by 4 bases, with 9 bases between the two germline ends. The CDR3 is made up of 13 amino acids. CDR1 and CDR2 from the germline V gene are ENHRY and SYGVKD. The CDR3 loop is CAISDRGGTEAFF. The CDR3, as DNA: TGTGCCATCAGTGACCGAGGGGGCACTGAAGCTTTCTTT.

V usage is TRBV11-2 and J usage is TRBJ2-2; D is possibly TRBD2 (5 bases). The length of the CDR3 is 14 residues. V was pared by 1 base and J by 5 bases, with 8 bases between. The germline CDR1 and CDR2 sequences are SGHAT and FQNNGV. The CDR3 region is CASSLVLATGELFF. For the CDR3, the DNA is TGTGCCAGCAGCTTAGTCTTAGCGACCGGGGAGCTGTTTTTT.

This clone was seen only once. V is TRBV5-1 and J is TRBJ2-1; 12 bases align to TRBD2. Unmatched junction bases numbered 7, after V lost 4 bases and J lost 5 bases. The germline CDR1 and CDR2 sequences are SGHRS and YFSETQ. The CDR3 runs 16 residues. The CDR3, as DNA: TGCGCCAGCAGCCCCTTACTAGCGGGGGGTAACAATGAGCAGTTCTTC. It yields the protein CASSPLLAGGNNEQFF.

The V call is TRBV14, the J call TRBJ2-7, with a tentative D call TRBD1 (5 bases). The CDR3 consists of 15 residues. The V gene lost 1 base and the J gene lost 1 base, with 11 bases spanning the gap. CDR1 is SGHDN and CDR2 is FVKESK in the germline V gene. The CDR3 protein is CASSQVDGQSYEQYF. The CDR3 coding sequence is TGTGCCAGCAGCCAAGTAGACGGACAATCCTACGAGCAGTACTTC.

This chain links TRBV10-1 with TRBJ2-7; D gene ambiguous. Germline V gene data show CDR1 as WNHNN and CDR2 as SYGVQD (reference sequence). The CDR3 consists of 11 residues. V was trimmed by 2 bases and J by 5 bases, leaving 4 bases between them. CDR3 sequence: CASSERDEQYF. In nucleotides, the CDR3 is TGCGCCAGCAGTGAGAGGGACGAGCAGTACTTC.

The CDR3 DNA reads as TGCGCCAGCAGCCCGGGACTTACCACAGATACGCAGTATTTT. It yields the protein CASSPGLTTDTQYF. The chain links TRBV5-1 to TRBJ2-3, with TRBD2 as a possible D gene (6 bases). This CDR3 spans 14 amino acids. V was cut by 4 bases and J by 2 bases, with 11 bases left in between. Germline CDR1 reads SGHRS; CDR2 reads YFSETQ.

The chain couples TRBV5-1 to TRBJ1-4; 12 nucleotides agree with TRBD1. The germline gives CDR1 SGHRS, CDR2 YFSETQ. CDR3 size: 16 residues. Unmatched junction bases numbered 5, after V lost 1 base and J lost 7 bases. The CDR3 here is CASSLTGTGGVEKLFF. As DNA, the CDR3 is TGCGCCAGCAGCTTGACTGGGACAGGGGGCGTTGAAAAACTGTTTTTT.

The CDR3 region is CASSVRLAGGKETQYF. CDR3 bases: TGTGCCAGCAGCGTTCGACTAGCGGGAGGTAAAGAGACCCAGTACTTC. This rearrangement joins TRBV9 to TRBJ2-5; 13 positions match TRBD2. Trimming removed 2 bases from V and 3 bases from J; junction bases left unmatched: 4. Germline values: CDR1 SGDLS, CDR2 YYNGEE. The CDR3 extends over 16 amino acids. The whole variable domain, filled in from reference TRBV9 and TRBJ2-5, reads DSGVTQTPKHLITATGQRVTLRCSPRSGDLSVYWYQQSLDQGLQFLIQYYNGEERAKGNILERFSAQQFPDLHSELNLSSLELGDSALYFCASSVRLAGGKETQYFGPGTRLLVL.

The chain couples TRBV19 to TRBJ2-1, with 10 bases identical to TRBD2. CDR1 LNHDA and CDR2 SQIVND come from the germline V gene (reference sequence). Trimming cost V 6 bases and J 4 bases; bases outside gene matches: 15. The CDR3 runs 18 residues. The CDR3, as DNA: TGTGCCAGTAGGGGGACTAGCGAGCCCGGAGTAAGTTACAATGAGCAGTTCTTC. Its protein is CASRGTSEPGVSYNEQFF.